One and the same sample provided the 4 T cell receptor beta chains below, sequenced in a study of blood T cell repertoires in COVID-19. Libraries were prepared by immunoSEQ multiplex PCR; TCRdb keeps only in-frame clonotypes and omits some of them. The repertoire holds about 48,000 clones, with 85% as singletons. The specimen sequenced was peripheral blood. These receptors were taken from a woman aged 60 to 75 with acute or convalescent COVID-19.

V gene TRBV6-6 combines with J gene TRBJ1-6; D remains unclear. This CDR3 comprises 16 residues. V lost 3 bases and J 7 bases, leaving 16 bases between the germline ends. Looked up from germline, CDR1 is MNHNY and CDR2 is SVGAGI (reference sequence). The DNA for the CDR3 is TGTGCCAGCAGTTATATTACAGAGAGAAGGAATTCACCCCTCCACTTT. As protein: CASSYITERRNSPLHF.

By share, this clone ranks as large (0.1 to 1%). The J gene is TRBJ2-1, the V gene TRBV6-2 or TRBV6-3; 7 nucleotides match TRBD1. The J segment lost 0 bases and the V segment lost 5 bases, leaving 4 bases of the junction unmatched. The CDR3 extends over 15 amino acids. Per the germline V gene, CDR1 is MNHEY and CDR2 is SVGEGT. CDR3 amino acids: CASSNRDSSYNEQFF. The CDR3 nucleotides read TGTGCCAGCAGTAACAGGGACAGCTCCTACAATGAGCAGTTCTTC.

This clone showed up just a few times. This sequence joins TRBV4-3 and TRBJ2-7, with D hard to call. Germline V gene sequence: CDR1 LGHNA, CDR2 YSLEER. Trimming removed 0 bases from V and 3 bases from J, with 6 bases in between. The CDR3 length is 13 residues. CDR3 sequence reads: CASSQDRVYEQYF. For the CDR3, the DNA is TGCGCCAGCAGCCAAGATCGGGTCTACGAGCAGTACTTC.

The chain joins TRBV6-1 to TRBJ1-5, with 10 nucleotides matching TRBD1. The CDR3 covers 16 residues. With V trimmed by 4 bases and J by 4 bases, 7 bases remained unmatched. The germline gives CDR1 MNHNS, CDR2 SASEGT. CDR3 amino acids: CASSARDRGWNQPQHF. DNA of the CDR3: TGTGCCAGCAGTGCCCGGGACAGGGGTTGGAATCAGCCCCAGCATTTT.